The next 10 T cell receptor beta chains were all read from a single sample in a study of naive and memory T cell subsets. An oligonucleotide containing a UMI was ligated to the 3' end of TCR cDNA. Ligated cDNA underwent four rounds of PCR with nested alpha and beta constant region primers and SP2. Each CDR3 protein gets one entry after TCRdb re-called the 5' RACE reads with MiXCR. The top ten clones hold roughly 0.8% of a sample with approximately 52,000 distinct CDR3 sequences, approximately 4.5% of them seen once. The receptors shown here come from a female donor in good health.

Points on this clonotype: This may be a read error: a much more frequent sequence differs by one nucleotide. The V gene is TRBV29-1, the J gene TRBJ2-3; TRBD1 aligns across 9 bases. V dropped 6 bases and J dropped 6; count of bases not matched to a gene: 4. In germline, CDR1 is SQVTM, CDR2 ANQGSEA. The CDR3 has 12 amino acids. Here the CDR3 DNA reads TGCAGCGTCGGGACAGGGTGTGATACGCAGTATTTT. Amino acid sequence: CSVGTGCDTQYF.

This clonotype came up many times. The chain combines TRBV7-2 with TRBJ2-3; 12 positions agree with TRBD2. Germline loops: CDR1 SGHTA, CDR2 FQGNSA. With V trimmed by 4 bases and J by 6 bases, 8 bases remained unmatched. The CDR3 sequence is 16 residues long. The CDR3 DNA follows: TGTGCCAGCAGCTCCCTAGCGGGAGGGCCTCGTGATACGCAGTATTTT. Translation: CASSSLAGGPRDTQYF. The full variable domain, completed using reference TRBV7-2 and TRBJ2-3, is GAGVSQSPSNKVTEKGKDVELRCDPISGHTALYWYRQSLGQGLEFLIYFQGNSAPDKSGLPSDRFSAERTGGSVSTLTIQRTQQEDSAVYLCASSSLAGGPRDTQYFGPGTRLTVL.

This clonotype was counted many times. The rearrangement uses TRBV28 and TRBJ1-4; 8 bases map to TRBD1. Germline values: CDR1 MDHEN, CDR2 SYDVKM. With 7 bases clipped from V and 4 bases from J, the junction kept 5 bases outside the gene matches. The CDR3 consists of 14 residues. The CDR3, as DNA: TGTGCCAGCAAGTTAGACAGGGGTAATGAAAAACTGTTTTTT. It encodes CASKLDRGNEKLFF.

The sample holds many counts of this clonotype. In DNA, the CDR3 is TGTGCCAGTAGTATGGGATCGACAGGGGCAGATACGCAGTATTTT. This gives the protein CASSMGSTGADTQYF. The chain recombines TRBV19 with TRBJ2-3, with 8 nucleotides matching TRBD1. Germline V gene data show CDR1 as LNHDA and CDR2 as SQIVND (reference sequence). Trimming took 3 bases from V and 4 from J; bases not matched to a gene: 6. The CDR3 spans 15 residues.

This clonotype has at least ten counts. This chain uses TRBV7-2 with TRBJ1-6; D is ambiguous. Germline loops: CDR1 SGHTA, CDR2 FQGNSA. V was clipped by 0 bases and J by 0 bases, with 12 bases between them. The CDR3 is 18 residues long. The CDR3 region has the DNA TGTGCCAGCAGCTTAGCTGTGGGTTCGAGCTCCTATAATTCACCCCTCCACTTT. Its protein product is CASSLAVGSSSYNSPLHF.

This clonotype was found many times. V and J are TRBV6-4 and TRBJ2-3, with 10 bases matching TRBD2. The length of the CDR3 is 15 residues. CDR1 and CDR2 (germline): MRHNA, SNTAGT. V lost 3 bases to trimming and J lost 2 bases; unmatched junction nucleotides: 2. The CDR3 loop is CASSETSGATDTQYF. In nucleotides, the CDR3 is TGTGCCAGCAGTGAAACTAGCGGGGCCACAGATACGCAGTATTTT.

This clonotype showed up many times. The gene calls are TRBV5-1 and TRBJ1-1; the D is unclear. The CDR3 is made up of 13 amino acids. Deletions cut 1 base from V and 1 base from J, with 5 bases between. Germline values: CDR1 SGHRS, CDR2 YFSETQ. The DNA of the CDR3 is TGCGCCAGCAGCTTGACCCAGAACACTGAAGCTTTCTTT. This codes for CASSLTQNTEAFF.

The CDR3 loop reads CASSKDRGRGIHEQYF. The CDR3 DNA is TGTGCCAGCAGTAAAGACCGGGGCCGAGGGATCCACGAGCAGTACTTC. The genes are TRBV27 and TRBJ2-7; D may match TRBD1 or TRBD2 (5 bases each). The CDR3 runs 16 residues. Germline lookup yields CDR1 MNHEY and CDR2 SMNVEV (reference sequence). V was cut by 5 bases and J by 5 bases, with 22 bases left in between.

The V call is TRBV19, the J call TRBJ2-2; 8 nucleotides align to TRBD1. Germline CDR1 and CDR2: LNHDA and SQIVND (reference sequence). The CDR3 consists of 15 residues. J was trimmed by 3 bases and V by 2 bases; bases with no gene match: 2. CDR3 residues: CASSISGGYTGELFF. The DNA of the CDR3 is TGTGCCAGTAGTATATCAGGGGGCTACACCGGGGAGCTGTTTTTT.

This clonotype was counted at least ten times. The chain links TRBV6-4 to TRBJ2-3; possible D gene TRBD2, 6 bases. V dropped 5 bases and J dropped 8 bases, with 11 bases sitting between them. The CDR3 is 12 amino acids. Germline V gene sequence: CDR1 MRHNA, CDR2 SNTAGT. This CDR3 reads CASSQGLGTQYF. CDR3 bases: TGTGCCAGCAGTCAGGGACTCGGTACGCAGTATTTT.